The clone carrying this TCR beta chain was seen at least ten times. Individual cDNA molecules carried attached unique molecular identifiers. MiXCR, run by TCRdb on the 5' RACE reads, gives a single entry per CDR3 protein. The profile covers roughly 45,000 distinct CDR3 sequences, with 12% appearing a single time and less than 9.5% taken by the ten largest. V trimming: 6 bases; J trimming: 4 bases; junction bases outside the gene matches: 7. Germline V gene data show CDR1 as DFQATT and CDR2 as SNEGSKA (reference sequence). There are 13 residues in the CDR3. This sample is drawn from a study of early T cells in non-severe SARS-CoV-2 infection. In the study overall: Bulk RNA isolated from unsorted whole blood underwent sequencing; chains were not paired.

This clonotype was sampled from an adult who was a healthcare worker with PCR-confirmed SARS-CoV-2 infection or an uninfected control (not recorded which). Sequencing was carried out using whole blood. The rearrangement links TRBV20-1 to TRBJ2-3; TRBD2 agrees at 7 bases. The CDR3 region is CSAFSGWADTQYF. The CDR3 DNA is TGCAGTGCCTTTAGCGGGTGGGCAGATACGCAGTATTTT.